This TCR beta chain comes out of a study of cytomegalovirus exposure and HLA in healthy donors. Points from the study as a whole: Excluded were some V segments that proved indistinguishable, including TRBV6-2 and TRBV6-3.

About this clone: Its antigen is still unknown.

Researchers ran the PCR with 60 Vbeta and 13 Jbeta primers. Method: immunoSEQ multiplex PCR; TCRdb's copy keeps in-frame clones and lacks some. This sample's clone table lists about 130,000 clones. The ends lost 5 bases at V and 1 base at J; junction bases unmatched: 2. The CDR3 sequence is 15 residues long. Germline V gives CDR1 SEHNR, CDR2 FQNEAQ (reference sequence). The clonotype originates from a woman between 40 and 55 years old in good health and CMV-seropositive. The genes are TRBV7-9 and TRBJ1-4; 9 bases are shared with TRBD1. Specimen: PBMCs. The CDR3 reads CASSRGQGTNEKLFF. CDR3 DNA: TGTGCCAGCAGCCGGGGACAGGGAACTAATGAAAAACTGTTTTTT.